This T cell receptor (beta chain) was obtained from a study of regulatory T cells in long-lasting Graves disease. CDR3 length: 16 amino acids. The V gene's germline CDR1 is SGHTA and CDR2 FQGNSA. The V gene end was trimmed by 3 bases and the J gene end by 2 bases; junction bases not matched to a gene: 6. Relying on iRepertoire HTBI primers and Arm-PCR of CDR3 regions, the team built TCR beta libraries. Each CDR3 protein gets one entry after TCRdb re-called the multiplex PCR reads with MiXCR. The sample contains under 250,000 distinct CDR3 sequences, 20% of which appear only once. Points from the study as a whole: Among samples with persistent disease, TRBV28, TRBJ1-2 and TRBJ2-5 were favored.

Indicated time point: newly diagnosed GD, antithyroid drugs for less than 3 months. PBMCs provided the RNA from which the TCR library was made. EDTA tubes received roughly 9 milliliters of collected peripheral blood. The sample holds a few counts of this clonotype. What it recognizes is unknown. The source of this sequence is a female donor with Graves disease. The starting material was peripheral blood mononuclear cells (PBMCs), obtained at new diagnosis, from a patient treated with antithyroid drugs. The chain uses TRBV7-2 and TRBJ1-2, with 10 bases lining up with TRBD1. For the CDR3, the DNA is TGTGCCAGCAGCTTCGCACGGACAGGGGGAAACTATGGCTACACCTTC. Translation: CASSFARTGGNYGYTF.